The rows below give T cell receptor beta chains drawn from one sample of a study of blood T cell repertoires in COVID-19. Profiled with immunoSEQ multiplex PCR; TCRdb holds only in-frame clones, not every one. Of about 480,000 clones in the sample, 88% were seen once. The sequenced material came from PBMCs or T cells enriched from blood (not recorded which). The receptors here all came from a woman between 40 and 50 years old who had recovered from COVID-19. Each CDR3 is given without its conserved first and last residue. Each record gives: J gene, CDR3 length, V gene, CDR3 protein.

TRBJ2-7 12 TRBV18 ASSSRTGSNEQY
TRBJ2-7 12 TRBV27 ASGQRLDPYEQY
TRBJ1-2 14 TRBV24-1 ATSDPGQGASYGYT
TRBJ1-2 12 TRBV25-1 ASSNRVSNYGYT
TRBJ1-1 12 TRBV2 ASMMDTLNTEAF
TRBJ1-1 12 TRBV11-3 ASSPFGTNTEAF
TRBJ2-5 15 TRBV15 ATSRDRYRGSGETQY
TRBJ1-1 9 TRBV11-3 ASSTRGEAF
TRBJ1-1 12 TRBV7-2 ASSLAGGSTEAF
TRBJ1-1 12 TRBV6-5 ASSPGGQGTEAF
TRBJ2-3 11 TRBV9 ASSRQGTDTQY